One sample yielded the 23 T cell receptor beta chains listed below, sequenced in a study. Via MiXCR, TCRdb re-called the RT-PCR reads, giving one row per CDR3 protein. The sample has fewer than 800,000 distinct CDR3 sequences; more than 13% are singletons. Sequencing was performed on memory CD4+ T cells from blood. These receptors came from a female donor in good health, serving as a healthy control.

This clonotype turned up a few times. The rearrangement links TRBV12-3 or TRBV12-4 to TRBJ2-1; TRBD2 matches 8 bases. The length of the CDR3 is 15 residues. V shed 0 bases, J shed 7 bases, and the junction held 5 bases outside the gene matches. CDR3 sequence reads: CASSLAWTSSNEQFF. In nucleotides, the CDR3 is TGTGCCAGCAGTTTAGCGTGGACTAGCAGTAATGAGCAGTTCTTC.

This chain joins TRBV11-2 and TRBJ2-7, with D tentatively TRBD1 (6 bases). Trimming took off 1 base at V and 5 bases at J, with 18 bases between the two ends. Germline lookup yields CDR1 SGHAT and CDR2 FQNNGV. The CDR3 has 16 residues. This CDR3 reads CASSLGQGGRINEQYF. The DNA for the CDR3 is TGTGCCAGCAGCTTAGGACAAGGGGGTAGGATTAACGAGCAGTACTTC.

The chain employs TRBV19 and TRBJ1-5; a weak D match, TRBD1 (6 bases). Germline V CDR1 and CDR2: LNHDA, SQIVND (reference sequence). The CDR3 totals 15 residues. V lost 6 bases and J 7 bases, leaving 19 bases between the germline ends. CDR3 DNA: TGTGCCAGTAGCCAAGGGGGGTCAGGGGACCAGCCCCAGCATTTT. It codes for CASSQGGSGDQPQHF.

A word on this clonotype: One junction end disagrees with the germline gene, perhaps due to a read error. V and J are TRBV5-5 and TRBJ1-3; D ambiguous. This CDR3 is 15 amino acids long. CDR1 is SGHKS, CDR2 YYEKEE, per germline (reference sequence). The CDR3 nucleotides read TGTGCCATCAGCCCCGGACCGCTCTGTGGAAACACCATATATTTT. This gives the protein CAISPGPLCGNTIYF.

Ten or more counts support this clonotype. V gene TRBV11-2 combines with J gene TRBJ2-1, with D tentatively TRBD2 (7 bases). Germline V CDR1 and CDR2: SGHAT, FQNNGV. CDR3 length: 16 residues. Trimming left V 5 bases short and J 0 bases short, with 14 bases between. This CDR3 is CASSQGGGSSYNEQFF. For the CDR3, the DNA is TGTGCCAGCAGCCAAGGGGGGGGGAGCTCCTACAATGAGCAGTTCTTC.

This clonotype was detected only a few times. CDR3 amino acids: CASSQSSAGELFF. In nucleotides, the CDR3 is TGTGCCAGCAGCCAATCTAGCGCCGGGGAGCTGTTTTTT. The chain has TRBV7-6 and TRBJ2-2; perhaps TRBD2 as D (6 bases). Germline CDR1 and CDR2: SGHVS and FNYEAQ. The CDR3 covers 13 residues. The V gene lost 5 bases and the J gene lost 6 bases, with 10 bases spanning the gap.

This clonotype was picked up many times. V is TRBV7-2 and J is TRBJ2-6; D perhaps matches TRBD2 (5 bases). The CDR3 has 20 amino acids. V gave up 1 base and J gave up 1 base, with 20 bases separating them. Germline V CDR1 and CDR2: SGHTA, FQGNSA. Here the CDR3 reads CASSLVSGNRPRSGANVLTF. The DNA of the CDR3 is TGTGCCAGCAGCTTAGTGTCCGGGAATCGTCCGCGATCTGGGGCCAACGTCCTGACTTTC. The entire variable domain, with the rest obtained from reference TRBV7-2 and TRBJ2-6, is as follows: GAGVSQSPSNKVTEKGKDVELRCDPISGHTALYWYRQSLGQGLEFLIYFQGNSAPDKSGLPSDRFSAERTGGSVSTLTIQRTQQEDSAVYLCASSLVSGNRPRSGANVLTFGAGSRLTVL.

This clonotype was recorded many times. This rearrangement joins TRBV20-1 to TRBJ2-7; 10 nucleotides match TRBD1. The germline V gene has CDR1 DFQATT and CDR2 SNEGSKA (reference sequence). This CDR3 has 13 amino acids. CDR3 nucleotide sequence: TGCAGGGGACAGACAGGGGGCGAGTACGAGCAGTACTTC. As protein: CRGQTGGEYEQYF.

A few counts support this clonotype. The V and J genes are TRBV27 and TRBJ2-7; D might be TRBD2 (6 bases). Germline CDR1 MNHEY, CDR2 SMNVEV (reference sequence). The V end was cut by 7 bases, the J end by 3 bases, with 13 bases between. CDR3 size: 13 residues. The CDR3 reads CASTSRDFYEQYF. CDR3 DNA: TGTGCCAGCACCTCCCGGGACTTCTACGAGCAGTACTTC.

The CDR3 here is CASSFREGRSGANVLTF. CDR3 DNA sequence: TGTGCCAGCAGTTTTCGAGAAGGGCGCTCTGGGGCCAACGTCCTGACTTTC. The chain uses TRBV28 and TRBJ2-6; D is uncertain. V dropped 3 bases and J dropped 0 bases, with 12 bases sitting between them. The CDR3 sequence is 17 residues long. Germline V gene lookup returns CDR1 MDHEN and CDR2 SYDVKM.

The J gene is TRBJ1-6, the V gene TRBV5-1, with unresolved D. Trimming removed 4 bases from V and 0 bases from J, with 14 bases in between. The CDR3 is 17 amino acids. CDR1 and CDR2 (germline): SGHRS, YFSETQ. Here the CDR3 DNA reads TGCGCCAGCAGCGGTAGTGGAGGAAGCTCCTATAATTCACCCCTCCACTTT. Translated, it gives CASSGSGGSSYNSPLHF.

Concerning this clonotype itself: A much larger clone differs by one base, so this may be a read error. The V call is TRBV7-8, the J call TRBJ2-5; D ambiguous. The CDR3 is 14 residues long. The germline gives CDR1 SGHVS, CDR2 FQNEAQ. DNA for the CDR3: TGTTCCAGCAGCTTAGGGTCTGGACAAGAGACCCAGTACTTC. Amino acids: CSSSLGSGQETQYF.

The genes are TRBV24-1 and TRBJ2-5; maybe TRBD1 (5 bases). This CDR3 region has 15 residues. V dropped 1 base and J dropped 4 bases, with 12 bases sitting between them. The germline gives CDR1 KGHDR, CDR2 SFDVKD. CDR3 sequence (DNA): TGTGCCACCAGTGATTTAGGGGCACTGGGAGAGACCCAGTACTTC. Translating it yields CATSDLGALGETQYF.

Ten or more counts support this clonotype. V and J are TRBV20-1 and TRBJ2-7; tentative D call: TRBD1 (7 bases). The CDR3 runs to 13 residues. Trimming removed 1 base at V and 4 bases at J, with 11 bases between. The V gene's germline CDR1 is DFQATT and CDR2 SNEGSKA (reference sequence). CDR3 residues: CSARAAGGYEQYF. The CDR3, as DNA: TGCAGTGCTAGAGCGGCAGGGGGGTACGAGCAGTACTTC.

V gene TRBV30 combines with J gene TRBJ1-2, with D perhaps matching TRBD1 (6 bases). Trimming took off 5 bases at V and 5 bases at J, with 15 bases between the two ends. Germline assignment: CDR1 GTSNPN and CDR2 SVGIG (reference sequence). This CDR3 comprises 13 residues. The CDR3 DNA is TGTGCCTGGCGACAGGATACGGGGTATGGCTACACCTTC. It yields the protein CAWRQDTGYGYTF.

A few counts support this clonotype. This chain connects TRBV7-2 to TRBJ2-1; D is perhaps TRBD1 or TRBD2 (5 bases each). The CDR3 spans 14 residues. Germline loops: CDR1 SGHTA, CDR2 FQGNSA. Between the trimmed V and J ends, which lost 4 bases and 4 bases, there was a span of 11 bases. The CDR3 protein is CASSYGTVYNEQFF. The CDR3 DNA reads TGTGCCAGCAGCTACGGGACGGTATACAATGAGCAGTTCTTC.

This clonotype was counted many times. This chain links TRBV4-2 with TRBJ2-3; D is undetermined. Trimming cost V 1 base and J 3 bases, with 11 bases left between them. This CDR3 has 15 amino acids. CDR1 is LGHNA and CDR2 is YNFKEQ in the germline V gene. CDR3 in DNA: TGTGCCAGCAGCCAAGCCCCGTCGAGAACAGATACGCAGTATTTT. It encodes CASSQAPSRTDTQYF.

This clonotype was recorded a few times. The V and J genes are TRBV6-5 and TRBJ1-6; tentative D call: TRBD1 (5 bases). CDR1 and CDR2 (germline): MNHEY, SVGAGI. The CDR3 runs 17 residues. V gave up 3 bases and J gave up 8 bases, with 20 bases separating them. The CDR3 DNA is TGTGCCAGCAGTTATTTCTTTGGGGCGGCCTCCGATTCACCCCTCCACTTT. This sequence encodes CASSYFFGAASDSPLHF.

There are a few counts of this clonotype. The chain employs TRBV11-2 and TRBJ1-1; D gene unclear. The V and J ends lost 6 bases and 0 bases respectively, with 14 bases between them. The CDR3 consists of 15 residues. Germline assignment: CDR1 SGHAT and CDR2 FQNNGV. The CDR3 bases are TGTGCCAGCAGACCGGACCGCCTCTTGAACACTGAAGCTTTCTTT. Translation gives CASRPDRLLNTEAFF.

This clonotype was recorded a few times. This chain links TRBV7-2 with TRBJ1-1; a possible D gene is TRBD1 (5 bases). V lost 4 bases to trimming and J lost 6 bases, with 9 bases between them. Germline assignment: CDR1 SGHTA and CDR2 FQGNSA. CDR3 length equals 12 residues. The CDR3 protein is CASSSGRPEAFF. CDR3 bases: TGTGCCAGCAGCTCAGGGAGGCCTGAAGCTTTCTTT.

This clonotype was detected ten times or more. This chain uses TRBV9 with TRBJ2-1; 9 positions agree with TRBD2. Germline loops: CDR1 SGDLS, CDR2 YYNGEE. The V segment lost 0 bases and the J segment 0 bases; nucleotides outside the gene matches: 7. This CDR3 has 18 amino acids. CDR3 in DNA: TGTGCCAGCAGCGTAGCCCTAGCGGGACGGAGCTCCTACAATGAGCAGTTCTTC. Encoded protein: CASSVALAGRSSYNEQFF.

This clonotype turned up a few times. The J gene is TRBJ2-3, the V gene TRBV20-1, with TRBD1 identical over 7 bases. This CDR3 region has 15 residues. The J segment lost 2 bases and the V segment lost 0 bases, leaving 5 bases of the junction unmatched. CDR1 and CDR2 from the germline V gene are DFQATT and SNEGSKA (reference sequence). The CDR3 nucleotides are TGCAGTGCTAGAGACCTGGGACAGAACACAGATACGCAGTATTTT. Protein: CSARDLGQNTDTQYF.

This clonotype was recorded many times. This rearrangement joins TRBV5-5 to TRBJ2-7; 10 bases map to TRBD1. Per germline, CDR1 SGHKS and CDR2 YYEKEE (reference sequence). The CDR3 spans 17 residues. V lost 5 bases, J lost 5 bases, and 16 bases stayed unmatched. The CDR3, as DNA: TGTGCCAGCAGAAGTACCGGGACAGGGGCCCGAGGGGACGAGCAGTACTTC. Protein: CASRSTGTGARGDEQYF.